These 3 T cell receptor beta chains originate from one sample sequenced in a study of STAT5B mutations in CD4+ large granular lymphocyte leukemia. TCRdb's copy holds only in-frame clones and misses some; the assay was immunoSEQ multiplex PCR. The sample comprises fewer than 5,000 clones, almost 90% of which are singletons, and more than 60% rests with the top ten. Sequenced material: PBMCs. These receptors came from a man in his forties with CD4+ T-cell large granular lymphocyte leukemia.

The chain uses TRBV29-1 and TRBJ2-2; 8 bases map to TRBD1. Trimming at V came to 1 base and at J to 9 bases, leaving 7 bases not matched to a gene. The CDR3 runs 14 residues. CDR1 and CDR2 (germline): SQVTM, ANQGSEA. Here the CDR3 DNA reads TGCAGCGTTGAAGGGAGACAGGGGCACCGGGAGCTGTTTTTT. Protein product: CSVEGRQGHRELFF.

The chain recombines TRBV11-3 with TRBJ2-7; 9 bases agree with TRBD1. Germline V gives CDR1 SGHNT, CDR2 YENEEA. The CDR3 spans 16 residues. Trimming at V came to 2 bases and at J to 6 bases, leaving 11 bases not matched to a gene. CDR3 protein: CASSLSGTGLGCEQYF. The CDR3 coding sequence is TGTGCCAGCAGCTTATCGGGGACAGGGTTGGGGTGCGAGCAGTACTTC.

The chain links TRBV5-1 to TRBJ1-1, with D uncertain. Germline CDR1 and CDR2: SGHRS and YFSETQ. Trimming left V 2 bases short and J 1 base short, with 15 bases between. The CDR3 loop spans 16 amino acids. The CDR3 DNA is TGCGCCAGCAGCTTAGCCCGGCCCCCTCAGAACACTGAAGCTTTCTTT. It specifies CASSLARPPQNTEAFF. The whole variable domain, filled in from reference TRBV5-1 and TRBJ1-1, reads KAGVTQTPRYLIKTRGQQVTLSCSPISGHRSVSWYQQTPGQGLQFLFEYFSETQRNKGNFPGRFSGRQFSNSRSEMNVSTLELGDSALYLCASSLARPPQNTEAFFGQGTRLTVV.